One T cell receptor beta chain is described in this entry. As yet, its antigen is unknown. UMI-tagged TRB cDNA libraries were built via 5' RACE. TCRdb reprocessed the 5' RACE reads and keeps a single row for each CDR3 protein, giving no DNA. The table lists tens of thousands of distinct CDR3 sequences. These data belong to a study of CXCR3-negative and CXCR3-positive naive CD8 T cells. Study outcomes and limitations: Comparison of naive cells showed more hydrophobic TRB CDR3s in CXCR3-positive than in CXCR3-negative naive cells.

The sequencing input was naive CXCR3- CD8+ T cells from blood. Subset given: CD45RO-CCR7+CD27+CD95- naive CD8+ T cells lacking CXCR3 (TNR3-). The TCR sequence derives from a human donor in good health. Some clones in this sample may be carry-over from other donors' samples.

CDR3: CASSPPMGRGLLGELFF. V gene TRBV14 combines with J gene TRBJ2-2; the D call of TRBD1 rests on TCRdb alone, since no DNA is present to check it. The CDR3 runs to 17 residues. CDR1 and CDR2 (germline): SGHDN, FVKESK.